Sequencing of this TCR beta chain was carried out in a study of T cell responses to AZD1222 COVID-19 vaccine. About the study: Second doses that came at about 4 or about 12 weeks were put together.

The germline CDR1 and CDR2 sequences are SGHRS and YFSETQ. This CDR3 has 15 amino acids. V lost 0 bases and J lost 8, with 17 bases in between. Profiling relied on immunoSEQ multiplex PCR, and the TCRdb table lists in-frame clones only, not all of them. The data contain about 190,000 clones, around 93% of them seen just once; the ten biggest clones take up 9.2%. Here the sequenced sample was peripheral blood, taken on day 0 of AZD1222 vaccination. The source is an adult in good health. The V call is TRBV5-1, the J call TRBJ1-2, with D perhaps TRBD1 (6 bases). This chain's CDR3 is CASSLVATTQGGYTF. CDR3 nucleotide sequence: TGCGCCAGCAGCTTGGTGGCGACAACTCAGGGGGGCTACACCTTC.